Below, 20 T cell receptor beta chains from the same sample are listed, as sequenced in a study of T cells in Graves' hyperthyroidism and ophthalmopathy. Researchers took RNA transcripts and amplified the TCR beta CDR3 regions from them. When the TCR CDR3 underwent first-round RT-PCR, the HTBI primer set was used. From the multiplex PCR reads, TCRdb called clonotypes with MiXCR, one entry per CDR3 protein. The sample shows hundreds of thousands of distinct CDR3 sequences, 13% of them seen only once. The sample consisted of blood. The receptors were sampled from a woman aged 18-29 years with Graves' hyperthyroidism.

CDR3 region: CASSHPGQPYEQYF. As DNA, the CDR3 is TGTGCCAGCAGCCACCCGGGACAACCCTACGAGCAGTACTTC. The rearrangement uses TRBV7-9 and TRBJ2-7, with D perhaps matching TRBD1 (6 bases). The germline V gene has CDR1 SEHNR and CDR2 FQNEAQ (reference sequence). The ends were cut back, 5 bases at V and 2 bases at J, with 13 bases in the middle. This CDR3 is built from 14 residues. The full variable domain, with the rest looked up from reference TRBV7-9 and TRBJ2-7, is DTGVSQNPRHKITKRGQNVTFRCDPISEHNRLYWYRQTLGQGPEFLTYFQNEAQLEKSRLLSDRFSAERPKGSFSTLEIQRTEQGDSAMYLCASSHPGQPYEQYFGPGTRLTVT.

This clonotype came up many times. J is TRBJ1-2 and V is TRBV5-1; D is ambiguous. The CDR3 is made up of 16 amino acids. From germline, CDR1 is SGHRS and CDR2 YFSETQ. The V and J ends lost 0 bases and 5 bases respectively, with 17 bases between them. CDR3 protein: CASSLAGPRQPYGYTF. DNA for the CDR3: TGCGCCAGCAGCTTGGCCGGTCCCCGACAACCTTATGGCTACACCTTC.

The gene calls are TRBV20-1 and TRBJ1-5; 7 nucleotides match TRBD1. The length of the CDR3 is 15 residues. J lost 1 base, V lost 2 bases, and 5 bases had no gene match. The V gene's germline CDR1 is DFQATT and CDR2 SNEGSKA (reference sequence). In DNA form, the CDR3 reads TGCAGTGCTAGAACAGGGGTGGTAAGCAATCAGCCCCAGCATTTT. Amino acid sequence: CSARTGVVSNQPQHF.

This clonotype was picked up one time. A much larger clone is a single base away; this may be a read error. The chain combines TRBV30 with TRBJ2-1, with TRBD1 matching over 10 bases. CDR1 and CDR2 from the germline V gene are GTSNPN and SVGIG (reference sequence). With V trimmed by 8 bases and J by 2 bases, 6 bases remained unmatched. The CDR3 length is 14 residues. CDR3 coding DNA: TGTGCCCCAGGGACAGGGGCCACCTACAATGAGCAGTTCTTC. Residues: CAPGTGATYNEQFF.

This clonotype was picked up many times. The gene calls are TRBV28 and TRBJ1-4, with unresolved D. Germline values: CDR1 MDHEN, CDR2 SYDVKM. The CDR3 totals 13 residues. Trimming took 4 bases from V and 7 from J, leaving 10 bases between them. The CDR3 is CASSSGVGEKLFF. The CDR3 DNA reads as TGTGCCAGCAGTTCTGGGGTGGGTGAAAAACTGTTTTTT.

The CDR3 DNA follows: TGTGCCAGCAGTTACCCCTATGCCGGGGAAGGCACAGATACGCAGTATTTT. Protein product: CASSYPYAGEGTDTQYF. V gene TRBV6-5 combines with J gene TRBJ2-3; a weak D match, TRBD2 (5 bases). Trimming left V 2 bases short and J 1 base short, with 16 bases between. The CDR3 sequence is 17 residues long. Germline CDR1 and CDR2: MNHEY and SVGAGI.

The sample holds many counts of this clonotype. Written as DNA, the CDR3 is TGTGCCAGCACCCCGGGACAGGGGAGGAATGGCTACACCTTC. This gives the protein CASTPGQGRNGYTF. This chain connects TRBV12-3 or TRBV12-4 to TRBJ1-2; 10 bases fit TRBD1. The V gene end was trimmed by 7 bases and the J gene end by 6 bases; junction bases not matched to a gene: 8. The CDR3 is made up of 14 amino acids.

Ten or more counts support this clonotype. The genes are TRBV6-2 or TRBV6-3 and TRBJ2-7; D remains ambiguous. Trimming cost V 0 bases and J 9 bases, with 12 bases left between them. The germline V gene has CDR1 MNHEY and CDR2 SVGEGT. The CDR3 consists of 13 residues. The CDR3 loop reads CASSYSSVTGQYF. The CDR3 bases are TGTGCCAGCAGTTACTCTTCCGTTACGGGGCAGTACTTC.

This clonotype was counted many times. The V and J genes are TRBV2 and TRBJ2-1; 7 bases match TRBD2. V shed 7 bases, J shed 8 bases, and the junction held 11 bases outside the gene matches. CDR3 length: 14 amino acids. In germline, CDR1 is SNHLY, CDR2 FYNNEI. The CDR3 DNA sequence: TGTGCCAGCACTATTGCGGGACTACTAGATGAGCAGTTCTTC. This codes for CASTIAGLLDEQFF.

This clonotype was detected a few times. V is TRBV6-2 or TRBV6-3 and J is TRBJ1-6, with 7 bases fitting TRBD1. Germline values: CDR1 MNHEY, CDR2 SVGEGT. This CDR3 contains 15 residues. V lost 0 bases, J lost 10 bases, and 6 bases stayed unmatched. CDR3 sequence: CASSYSTGRKSPLHF. Written as DNA, the CDR3 is TGTGCCAGCAGTTACTCGACAGGGAGGAAATCACCCCTCCACTTT.

This clonotype was counted at least ten times. The chain is built from TRBV18 and TRBJ1-4, with TRBD1 matching over 7 bases. Germline CDR1 and CDR2: KGHSH and LQKENI. The V and J ends lost 3 bases and 8 bases, in that order; junction bases with no gene match: 6. CDR3 length equals 14 residues. The DNA for the CDR3 is TGTGCCAGCTCACCGGGCAGGGGGAAGGAAAAACTGTTTTTT. Translation: CASSPGRGKEKLFF.

Notes on this clonotype: A junction end diverges from the germline sequence, so it may reflect a read error. This sequence joins TRBV20-1 and TRBJ2-7, with a weak D call TRBD1 (5 bases). From germline, CDR1 is DFQATT and CDR2 SNEGSKA (reference sequence). The length of the CDR3 is 13 residues. In nucleotides, the CDR3 is TGCAGTGCGAAGGGGCGACTCAGTCTCGAGCGGTACTTC. Amino acids: CSAKGRLSLERYF.

Ten or more counts support this clonotype. J is TRBJ2-2 and V is TRBV28; D is perhaps TRBD1 (5 bases). V was shortened by 10 bases and J by 1 base, with 13 bases between the two germline ends. Germline CDR1 and CDR2: MDHEN and SYDVKM. The CDR3 is 14 residues long. CDR3 in amino acids: CAILGQVNTGELFF. The CDR3 DNA reads as TGTGCCATCTTGGGGCAGGTGAACACCGGGGAGCTGTTTTTT. Using reference TRBV28 and TRBJ2-2 for the parts outside the CDR3, the full variable domain is DVKVTQSSRYLVKRTGEKVFLECVQDMDHENMFWYRQDPGLGLRLIYFSYDVKMKEKGDIPEGYSVSREKKERFSLILESASTNQTSMYLCAILGQVNTGELFFGEGSRLTVL.

At least ten counts were recorded for this clonotype. The CDR3 DNA reads TGTGCCAGCAGTTACTGGTCGGAAAACACTGAAGCTTTCTTT. Amino acid sequence: CASSYWSENTEAFF. The chain recombines TRBV6-2 or TRBV6-3 with TRBJ1-1; D call uncertain. This CDR3 is 14 amino acids long. V lost 1 base to trimming and J lost 2 bases, with 8 bases between them. The germline CDR1 and CDR2 sequences are MNHEY and SVGEGT.

This clonotype turned up a few times. The V and J genes are TRBV27 and TRBJ2-1, with D possibly TRBD2 on 6 matching bases. CDR3 length: 18 residues. The ends were cut back, 5 bases at V and 0 bases at J, with 20 bases in the middle. CDR1 MNHEY and CDR2 SMNVEV come from the germline V gene (reference sequence). CDR3 sequence (DNA): TGTGCCAGCAGTCTCAACCCGGGACTCCGGAGCTCCTACAATGAGCAGTTCTTC. Translating it yields CASSLNPGLRSSYNEQFF.

This clonotype came up many times. The chain recombines TRBV28 with TRBJ2-7; unclear D gene. The length of the CDR3 is 12 residues. Germline loops: CDR1 MDHEN, CDR2 SYDVKM. V lost 5 bases, J lost 3 bases, and 8 bases lay in between. In DNA, the CDR3 is TGTGCCAGCAGTGTGGAAAACTACGAGCAGTACTTC. Its protein is CASSVENYEQYF.

This clonotype has a count of ten or more. The rearrangement links TRBV19 to TRBJ2-7; 7 bases agree with TRBD1. Germline V lookup: CDR1 LNHDA, CDR2 SQIVND (reference sequence). V shed 6 bases and J 3 bases; nucleotides not matched to a gene: 5. The length of the CDR3 is 13 residues. CDR3 bases: TGTGCCAGTAGCCCGGGACAGCACTACGAGCAGTACTTC. As protein: CASSPGQHYEQYF.

The chain has TRBV5-8 and TRBJ1-2, with 7 nucleotides matching TRBD1. Trimming took 4 bases from V and 6 from J; bases not matched to a gene: 9. CDR1 and CDR2 (germline): SGHTS, YDEGEE. The CDR3 sequence is 14 residues long. The CDR3 spells CASSMGQPVNGYTF. DNA of the CDR3: TGTGCCAGCAGCATGGGACAGCCCGTGAATGGCTACACCTTC.

This clonotype was recorded a few times. J is TRBJ2-7 and V is TRBV5-1; 7 nucleotides match TRBD1. Per the germline V gene, CDR1 is SGHRS and CDR2 is YFSETQ. This CDR3 is built from 15 residues. J gave up 0 bases and V 4 bases, and 7 bases lay outside the gene matches. DNA of the CDR3: TGCGCCAGCAGCGTTGACAGGGTGCTCTCCTACGAGCAGTACTTC. Encoded protein: CASSVDRVLSYEQYF.

Many counts were recorded for this clonotype. The chain carries TRBV28 and TRBJ2-5, with TRBD1 as a possible D gene (6 bases). CDR3 length equals 13 residues. Trimming pared 2 bases from V and 6 bases from J, leaving 10 bases between. Germline-derived CDR1 and CDR2 are MDHEN and SYDVKM. The chain's CDR3 is CASSLGGRQTQYF. Here the CDR3 DNA reads TGTGCCAGCAGTTTAGGGGGCAGGCAGACCCAGTACTTC.